The rows below give T cell receptor beta chains drawn from one sample of a study of blood T cell repertoires in COVID-19. Some clones are missing from TCRdb's copy, which holds only in-frame ones; the method was immunoSEQ multiplex PCR. The profile shows approximately 30,000 clones, 85% of them singletons. The specimen was peripheral blood. The receptors stem from a human donor with acute or convalescent COVID-19. The donor label of this sample is uncertain. CDR3s include the opening cysteine and the closing phenylalanine or tryptophan. A D gene is named only where the DNA matches it firmly. Part of the rows lack a size; the others show once, few, many or a class for expanded clones.

TRBJ2-1,NA,TRBD2,TRBV11-3,CASSLGTSPLNEQFF,TGTGCCAGCAGCCTAGGGACTAGCCCTCTCAATGAGCAGTTCTTC
TRBJ2-3,NA,TRBD1,TRBV30,CAWNRERGQLYF,TGTGCCTGGAACCGTGAGAGGGGGCAGTTGTATTTT
TRBJ2-7,NA,NA,TRBV7-2,CASSQSQGPYEQYF,TGTGCCAGCAGCCAAAGTCAGGGTCCCTACGAGCAGTACTTC
TRBJ2-3,NA,NA,TRBV30,CAWIPPSGDTQYF,TGTGCCTGGATCCCACCATCCGGGGATACGCAGTATTTT
TRBJ1-2,NA,NA,TRBV12-3/TRBV12-4,CASSRAGLPTF,TGTGCCAGCAGCCGAGCAGGACTCCCCACCTTC
TRBJ2-1,NA,NA,TRBV6-4,CASSDFLGAGEQFF,TGTGCCAGCAGTGACTTTTTGGGAGCGGGTGAGCAGTTCTTC
TRBJ1-5,NA,NA,TRBV24-1,CATSDHDTARHF,TGTGCCACCAGTGACCATGACACGGCCAGGCATTTT
TRBJ2-3,NA,TRBD2,TRBV12-3/TRBV12-4,CASSSLAGEGRYF,TGTGCCAGCAGTTCCTTAGCGGGGGAGGGTCGGTATTTT
TRBJ2-5,NA,TRBD1,TRBV14,CASSQDPGGQGFWETQYF,TGTGCCAGCAGCCAAGATCCTGGGGGACAGGGGTTCTGGGAGACCCAGTACTTC
TRBJ1-2,NA,NA,TRBV30,CAHSTDFYGYTF,TGTGCCCATTCGACAGATTTCTATGGCTACACCTTC
TRBJ1-2,NA,TRBD1,TRBV18,CASSPVFGTGDGGYTF,TGTGCCAGCTCACCGGTCTTCGGGACAGGGGATGGCGGCTACACCTTC
TRBJ2-2,few,TRBD2,TRBV3-1/TRBV3-2,CASSQEQLSGLAVNTGELFF,TGTGCCAGCAGCCAAGAGCAGCTGTCAGGACTAGCGGTAAACACCGGGGAGCTGTTTTTT
TRBJ1-2,NA,NA,TRBV18,CASSPGAQGTNYGYTF,TGTGCCAGCTCACCGGGGGCACAGGGAACTAACTATGGCTACACCTTC
TRBJ1-1,NA,TRBD1,TRBV4-2,CASSQERQGGLGAFF,TGTGCCAGCAGCCAAGAGCGACAGGGGGGTTTGGGAGCTTTCTTT
TRBJ1-2,NA,NA,TRBV7-2,CASGARANYGYTF,TGTGCCAGCGGGGCGCGAGCTAACTATGGCTACACCTTC
TRBJ2-5,NA,NA,TRBV7-9,CASSLSQVEETQYF,TGTGCCAGCAGCTTAAGTCAGGTTGAAGAGACCCAGTACTTC
TRBJ1-2,NA,NA,TRBV5-6,CASSRGAGVVGYTF,TGTGCCAGCAGCCGCGGGGCGGGGGTGGTTGGCTACACCTTC
TRBJ1-6,NA,NA,TRBV7-9,CASSLEQYNSPLHF,TGTGCCAGCAGCTTAGAACAGTATAATTCACCCCTCCACTTT
TRBJ2-1,NA,TRBD2,TRBV9,CASSAGTPAGGEQFF,TGTGCCAGCAGCGCGGGGACTCCCGCGGGGGGTGAGCAGTTCTTC
TRBJ1-1,NA,NA,TRBV5-8,CASSLAGEDTEAFF,TGTGCCAGCAGCTTGGCCGGGGAGGACACTGAAGCTTTCTTT
TRBJ1-2,NA,NA,TRBV3-1/TRBV3-2,CASSQGRVGYTF,TGTGCCAGCAGCCAGGGCAGGGTTGGCTACACCTTC
TRBJ1-1,NA,NA,TRBV6-5,CASRPGGPPNTEAFF,TGTGCCAGCAGGCCCGGGGGACCGCCGAACACTGAAGCTTTCTTT
TRBJ2-3,once,NA,TRBV27,CASSSRGDTQYF,TGTGCCAGCAGTTCACGCGGGGATACGCAGTATTTT
TRBJ1-3,NA,TRBD1,TRBV2,CASRGTDPGNTIYF,TGTGCCAGCAGAGGGACAGATCCTGGAAACACCATATATTTT
TRBJ2-4,NA,NA,TRBV5-1,CASSLDSGQSKNIQYF,TGCGCCAGCAGCTTGGACAGTGGTCAGTCCAAAAACATTCAGTACTTC
TRBJ1-5,NA,TRBD1,TRBV4-3,CASSQEWTGGGNQPQHF,TGCGCCAGCAGCCAGGAATGGACAGGGGGCGGCAATCAGCCCCAGCATTTT
TRBJ1-6,NA,NA,TRBV5-6,CASSFGQYNSPLHF,TGTGCCAGCAGCTTTGGGCAGTATAATTCACCCCTCCACTTT
TRBJ2-1,NA,TRBD2,TRBV5-4,CASSLASGASSYNEQFF,TGTGCCAGCAGCTTGGCTAGCGGGGCGAGTTCCTACAATGAGCAGTTCTTC
TRBJ2-7,NA,NA,TRBV25-1,CASSDGWTTYEQYF,TGTGCCAGCAGTGATGGGTGGACAACCTACGAGCAGTACTTC
TRBJ1-5,NA,NA,TRBV6-2/TRBV6-3,CASSTNKQGQPQHF,TGTGCCAGCAGTACCAATAAGCAGGGACAGCCCCAGCATTTT
TRBJ2-1,NA,NA,TRBV2,CASSDPTNRRLF,TGTGCCAGCAGTGATCCGACAAACCGACGCCTCTTC
TRBJ2-7,NA,NA,TRBV4-1,CASSQETGKQYF,TGCGCCAGCAGCCAAGAGACGGGGAAGCAGTACTTC
TRBJ2-1,NA,NA,TRBV5-1,CASSLSGPQGNEQFF,TGCGCCAGCAGCTTATCTGGGCCCCAGGGCAATGAGCAGTTCTTC
TRBJ2-2,NA,NA,TRBV11-3,CASERDRANTGELFF,TGTGCCAGCGAGAGAGACAGAGCGAACACCGGGGAGCTGTTTTTT
TRBJ1-5,NA,TRBD1,TRBV19,CASSRQGREPQHF,TGTGCCAGTAGCCGACAGGGTCGGGAGCCCCAGCATTTT
TRBJ1-5,NA,NA,TRBV28,CASRSQGDNQPQHF,TGTGCCAGCAGAAGCCAGGGTGACAATCAGCCCCAGCATTTT